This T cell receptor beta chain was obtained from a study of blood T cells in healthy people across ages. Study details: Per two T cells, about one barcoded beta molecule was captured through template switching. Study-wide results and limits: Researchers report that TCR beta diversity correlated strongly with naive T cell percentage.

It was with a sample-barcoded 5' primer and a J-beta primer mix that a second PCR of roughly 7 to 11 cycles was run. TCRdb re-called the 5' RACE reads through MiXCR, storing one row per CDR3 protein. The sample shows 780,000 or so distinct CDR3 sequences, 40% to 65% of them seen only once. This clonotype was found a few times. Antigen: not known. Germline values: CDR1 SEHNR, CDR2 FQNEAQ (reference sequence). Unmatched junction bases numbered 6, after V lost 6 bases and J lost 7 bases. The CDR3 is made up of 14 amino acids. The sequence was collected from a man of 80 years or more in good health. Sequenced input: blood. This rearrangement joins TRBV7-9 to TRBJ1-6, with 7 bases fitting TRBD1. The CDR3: CASRLTGDNSPLHF. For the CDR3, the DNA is TGTGCCAGCAGACTCACAGGGGACAATTCACCCCTCCACTTT. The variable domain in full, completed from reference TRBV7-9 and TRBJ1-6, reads DTGVSQNPRHKITKRGQNVTFRCDPISEHNRLYWYRQTLGQGPEFLTYFQNEAQLEKSRLLSDRFSAERPKGSFSTLEIQRTEQGDSAMYLCASRLTGDNSPLHFGNGTRLTVT.